This T cell receptor (beta chain) was sequenced for a study of blood T cells in healthy people across ages. A second PCR, run for roughly 7 to 12 cycles, used a sample-barcoded 5' primer plus a J-beta primer mix. TCRdb independently ran MiXCR on the 5' RACE reads; one entry per CDR3 protein. Among 1.5 million to 2 million distinct CDR3 sequences, about 30% were seen once, and the ten largest hold roughly 8%. The CDR3 loop spans 12 amino acids. V gave up 6 bases and J gave up 5 bases, with 13 bases separating them. Germline V lookup: CDR1 SQVTM, CDR2 ANQGSEA. This chain connects TRBV29-1 to TRBJ1-1; TRBD1 might be the D (5 bases). The sequence was collected from a woman in her twenties or thirties in good health. Input material: blood. The CDR3 reads CSVDRGRTEAFF. DNA for the CDR3: TGCAGCGTGGATAGGGGTCGGACTGAAGCTTTCTTT. Full variable domain (remainder filled in from reference TRBV29-1 and TRBJ1-1): SAVISQKPSRDICQRGTSLTIQCQVDSQVTMMFWYRQQPGQSLTLIATANQGSEATYESGFVIDKFPISRPNLTFSTLTVSNMSPEDSSIYLCSVDRGRTEAFFGQGTRLTVV.